These 21 T cell receptor beta chains were sequenced from one sample in a study of blood T cell repertoires in COVID-19. Profiling relied on immunoSEQ multiplex PCR, and the TCRdb table lists in-frame clones only, not all of them. The sample shows 150,000 to 200,000 clones, just under 95% of them seen only once. The sequencing sample was made of peripheral blood. The receptors stem from a woman in her 50s with acute or convalescent COVID-19.

The chain carries TRBV6-1 and TRBJ2-7, with D possibly being TRBD2 (6 bases). Germline CDR1 is MNHNS and CDR2 is SASEGT. V lost 1 base to trimming and J lost 2 bases, with 15 bases between them. This CDR3 has 16 amino acids. The CDR3: CASSEGWGLQTYEQYF. The CDR3 bases are TGTGCCAGCAGTGAAGGGTGGGGACTGCAAACCTACGAGCAGTACTTC.

The J gene is TRBJ2-3, the V gene TRBV30; 7 nucleotides align to TRBD2. V shed 5 bases, J shed 5 bases, and the junction held 13 bases outside the gene matches. The length of the CDR3 is 15 residues. Germline CDR1 is GTSNPN and CDR2 is SVGIG (reference sequence). In nucleotides, the CDR3 is TGTGCCTGGGTCGGACTAGTGGGTGTAGTAGATACGCAGTATTTT. Protein product: CAWVGLVGVVDTQYF. Based on the CDR3 plus reference TRBV30 and TRBJ2-3, the full variable domain is SQTIHQWPATLVQPVGSPLSLECTVEGTSNPNLYWYRQAAGRGLQLLFYSVGIGQISSEVPQNLSASRPQDRQFILSSKKLLLSDSGFYLCAWVGLVGVVDTQYFGPGTRLTVL.

The CDR3 here is CAISRTGGSLPLHF. The CDR3 nucleotides read TGTGCCATCAGTCGAACAGGGGGGAGTCTACCCCTCCACTTT. This chain uses TRBV10-3 with TRBJ1-6, with TRBD1 identical over 8 bases. CDR1 is ENHRY, CDR2 SYGVKD, per germline. The CDR3 has 14 residues. Trimming took 5 bases from V and 12 from J; bases not matched to a gene: 9.

V usage is TRBV24-1 and J usage is TRBJ1-3, with 8 nucleotides matching TRBD1. Germline-derived CDR1 and CDR2 are KGHDR and SFDVKD. The CDR3 is made up of 15 amino acids. Losses at the gene ends were 3 bases for V and 4 bases for J; bases not matched to a gene: 4. In DNA, the CDR3 is TGTGCCACCAGTGATCACAGGACAGGGGGAAACACCATATATTTT. Protein sequence: CATSDHRTGGNTIYF.

The chain is built from TRBV28 and TRBJ2-1, with TRBD2 as a possible D gene (6 bases). The V end was cut by 4 bases, the J end by 0 bases, with 16 bases between. Germline CDR1 is MDHEN and CDR2 is SYDVKM. The length of the CDR3 is 17 residues. Written as DNA, the CDR3 is TGTGCCAGCAGTTCCCCAGTGGGTAGCGGCTCCTACAATGAGCAGTTCTTC. Translating gives CASSSPVGSGSYNEQFF.

The V and J genes are TRBV2 and TRBJ1-5; D ambiguous. V was pared by 2 bases and J by 4 bases, with 3 bases between. This CDR3 spans 12 amino acids. CDR1 SNHLY and CDR2 FYNNEI come from the germline V gene. CDR3 bases: TGTGCCAGCAGTGAACAAAATCAGCCCCAGCATTTT. This encodes CASSEQNQPQHF. Together with reference TRBV2 and TRBJ1-5, the CDR3 gives the full variable domain: EPEVTQTPSHQVTQMGQEVILRCVPISNHLYFYWYRQILGQKVEFLVSFYNNEISEKSEIFDDQFSVERPDGSNFTLKIRSTKLEDSAMYFCASSEQNQPQHFGDGTRLSIL.

The rearrangement uses TRBV28 and TRBJ1-1; D remains ambiguous. Trimming cost V 2 bases and J 1 base, with 17 bases left between them. Germline values: CDR1 MDHEN, CDR2 SYDVKM. The CDR3 spans 17 residues. The CDR3 reads CASSLTHTDDPNTEAFF. In nucleotides, the CDR3 is TGTGCCAGCAGTTTAACGCACACAGATGATCCGAACACTGAAGCTTTCTTT.

V usage is TRBV19 and J usage is TRBJ1-4, with 10 bases matching TRBD1. Germline CDR1 and CDR2: LNHDA and SQIVND (reference sequence). The length of the CDR3 is 15 residues. J gave up 7 bases and V 6 bases, and 8 bases lay outside the gene matches. The CDR3 nucleotides read TGTGCCAGTAGGGACCAGGACAGGGGGGGTGAAAAACTGTTTTTT. Its translation is CASRDQDRGGEKLFF.

The chain has TRBV6-5 and TRBJ2-1, with TRBD2 matching 9 bases. Germline CDR1 is MNHEY and CDR2 is SVGAGI. This CDR3 has 14 amino acids. The junction had 10 bases not matched to a gene; V was cut back by 9 bases and J by 7 bases. CDR3 in DNA: TGTGCCAGTAACAGGGAGGCGGGAGGGAATGAGCAGTTCTTC. This encodes CASNREAGGNEQFF.

This clone was recorded once. The gene calls are TRBV25-1 and TRBJ2-2; maybe TRBD1 (6 bases). The length of the CDR3 is 13 residues. V lost 10 bases and J 4 bases, leaving 13 bases between the germline ends. The V gene's germline CDR1 is MGHDK and CDR2 SYGVNS. This chain's CDR3 is CATTGTTTGELFF. The CDR3 region has the DNA TGTGCCACCACCGGGACAACCACCGGGGAGCTGTTTTTT.

The V gene is TRBV7-9, the J gene TRBJ2-5; D unclear. The CDR3 has 11 residues. V dropped 5 bases and J dropped 2 bases, with 3 bases sitting between them. Germline-derived CDR1 and CDR2 are SEHNR and FQNEAQ (reference sequence). In nucleotides, the CDR3 is TGTGCCAGCAGCCTGCAAGAGACCCAGTACTTC. Translation gives CASSLQETQYF.

CDR3 sequence: CASSQEGVAGGINTGELFF. The CDR3 DNA sequence: TGCGCCAGCAGCCAAGAAGGAGTAGCGGGAGGGATAAACACCGGGGAGCTGTTTTTT. This chain links TRBV4-1 with TRBJ2-2; 11 positions match TRBD2. Germline CDR1 is MGHRA and CDR2 is YSYEKL. The V gene end was trimmed by 0 bases and the J gene end by 2 bases; junction bases not matched to a gene: 8. The CDR3 runs to 19 residues.

The CDR3 region is CASSLASDPPLHF. For the CDR3, the DNA is TGTGCCAGCAGCTTAGCGTCAGATCCACCCCTCCACTTT. The chain joins TRBV7-2 to TRBJ1-6; D uncertain. The ends were cut back, 0 bases at V and 11 bases at J, with 8 bases in the middle. Germline assignment: CDR1 SGHTA and CDR2 FQGNSA. CDR3 length equals 13 residues.

V and J are TRBV28 and TRBJ2-7; TRBD2 might be the D (5 bases). The CDR3 is 15 residues long. Germline V lookup: CDR1 MDHEN, CDR2 SYDVKM. With 7 bases removed from V and 0 bases from J, the gap between germline ends came to 16 bases. The CDR3 region has the DNA TGTGCCAGCACTCTCCACCGGGGAATCTCCTACGAGCAGTACTTC. Protein: CASTLHRGISYEQYF. The complete variable domain, with remaining parts taken from reference TRBV28 and TRBJ2-7, reads DVKVTQSSRYLVKRTGEKVFLECVQDMDHENMFWYRQDPGLGLRLIYFSYDVKMKEKGDIPEGYSVSREKKERFSLILESASTNQTSMYLCASTLHRGISYEQYFGPGTRLTVT.

The J gene is TRBJ2-7, the V gene TRBV7-9; no reliable D call. Trimming left V 5 bases short and J 1 base short, with 18 bases between. The CDR3 has 16 residues. Germline CDR1 reads SEHNR; CDR2 reads FQNEAQ (reference sequence). CDR3 sequence (DNA): TGTGCCAGCAGCCCCTTTGGGTCAGGCCTATCCTACGAGCAGTACTTC. Translation gives CASSPFGSGLSYEQYF.

The genes are TRBV18 and TRBJ1-2; TRBD1 agrees at 9 bases. Losses at the gene ends were 6 bases for V and 6 bases for J; bases not matched to a gene: 2. CDR1 and CDR2 from the germline V gene are KGHSH and LQKENI. The CDR3 contains 12 residues. For the CDR3, the DNA is TGTGCCAGCTCCCGGGACAGGGATGGCTACACCTTC. Its translation: CASSRDRDGYTF.

V usage is TRBV5-1 and J usage is TRBJ1-1; 7 positions agree with TRBD1. This CDR3 comprises 13 residues. From germline, CDR1 is SGHRS and CDR2 YFSETQ. Losses at the gene ends were 2 bases for V and 8 bases for J; bases not matched to a gene: 6. The DNA of the CDR3 is TGCGCCAGCAGCTTATGGACAGGCGAAGAAGCTTTCTTT. Its protein product is CASSLWTGEEAFF.

J is TRBJ1-4 and V is TRBV5-5; 9 positions agree with TRBD1. The length of the CDR3 is 15 residues. V lost 5 bases and J lost 3; bases outside the gene matches: 5. Germline V gene data show CDR1 as SGHKS and CDR2 as YYEKEE (reference sequence). The CDR3 nucleotides are TGTGCCAGCAGAGGAACAGGGGGCTCTAATGAAAAACTGTTTTTT. Its protein product is CASRGTGGSNEKLFF.

This clone was counted a single time. The chain recombines TRBV27 with TRBJ1-5, with TRBD1 identical over 7 bases. Germline assignment: CDR1 MNHEY and CDR2 SMNVEV (reference sequence). The CDR3 extends over 14 amino acids. V was clipped by 2 bases and J by 7 bases; unmatched bases: 5. CDR3 DNA sequence: TGTGCCAGCAGTTTAGAGGAGGGGGCCCAGCCCCAGCATTTT. Translating gives CASSLEEGAQPQHF.

This CDR3 reads CASSPREDHGYTF. The CDR3 nucleotides read TGTGCCAGCTCACCACGGGAGGACCATGGCTACACCTTC. V is TRBV18 and J is TRBJ1-2; D not certain. The germline CDR1 and CDR2 sequences are KGHSH and LQKENI. There are 13 residues in the CDR3. Trimming stripped 1 base from V and 6 bases from J, with 9 bases between.

The chain is built from TRBV30 and TRBJ2-3; 7 bases map to TRBD1. V shed 2 bases, J shed 14 bases, and the junction held 13 bases outside the gene matches. CDR1 and CDR2 (germline): GTSNPN, SVGIG (reference sequence). The CDR3 sequence is 13 residues long. The CDR3 region is CAWSRKGQPFVYF. CDR3 nucleotides: TGTGCCTGGAGTCGGAAGGGACAGCCTTTTGTGTATTTT.